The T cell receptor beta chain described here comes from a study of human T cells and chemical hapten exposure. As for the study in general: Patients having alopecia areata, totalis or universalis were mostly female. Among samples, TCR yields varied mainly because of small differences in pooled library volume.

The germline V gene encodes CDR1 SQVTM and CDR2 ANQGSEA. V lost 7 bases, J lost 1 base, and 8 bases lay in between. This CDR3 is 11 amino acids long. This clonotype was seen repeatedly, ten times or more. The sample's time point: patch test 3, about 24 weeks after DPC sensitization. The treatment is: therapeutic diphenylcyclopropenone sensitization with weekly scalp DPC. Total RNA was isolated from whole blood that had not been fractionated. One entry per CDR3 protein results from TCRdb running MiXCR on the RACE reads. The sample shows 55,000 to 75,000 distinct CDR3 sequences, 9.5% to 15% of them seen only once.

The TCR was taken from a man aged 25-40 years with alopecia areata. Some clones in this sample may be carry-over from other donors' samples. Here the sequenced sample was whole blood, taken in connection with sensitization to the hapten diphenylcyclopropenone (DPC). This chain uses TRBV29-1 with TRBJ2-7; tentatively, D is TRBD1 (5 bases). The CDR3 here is CSATGSYEQYF. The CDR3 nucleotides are TGCAGCGCCACAGGTTCCTACGAGCAGTACTTC.